The 27 T cell receptor beta chains in this list originate from one sample, sequenced in a study of cytomegalovirus exposure and HLA in healthy donors. The primer mix had 60 Vbeta and 13 Jbeta primers. Only in-frame clones appear in the TCRdb table, and some are missing; sequencing was by immunoSEQ multiplex PCR. The sample includes around 100,000 clones, roughly three quarters of them seen just once. The sample was PBMCs. Receptors originate from a man aged 50 to 59 in good health and CMV-seropositive.

The genes are TRBV29-1 and TRBJ1-4; D is perhaps TRBD1 (5 bases). Germline loops: CDR1 SQVTM, CDR2 ANQGSEA. V was trimmed by 6 bases and J by 4 bases, leaving 9 bases between them. The CDR3 sequence is 12 residues long. The DNA for the CDR3 is TGCAGCGTACAGGTGTTTAATGAAAAACTGTTTTTT. Translating it yields CSVQVFNEKLFF. The full variable domain, with the rest looked up from reference TRBV29-1 and TRBJ1-4, is SAVISQKPSRDICQRGTSLTIQCQVDSQVTMMFWYRQQPGQSLTLIATANQGSEATYESGFVIDKFPISRPNLTFSTLTVSNMSPEDSSIYLCSVQVFNEKLFFGSGTQLSVL.

This rearrangement joins TRBV30 to TRBJ2-2; tentative D call: TRBD2 (5 bases). Trimming removed 3 bases at V and 6 bases at J, with 14 bases between. CDR1 and CDR2 (germline): GTSNPN, SVGIG (reference sequence). CDR3 length: 14 amino acids. The CDR3 region has the DNA TGTGCCTGGAGCCAGTACATCGGGGCCGGGGAGCTGTTTTTT. This translates into CAWSQYIGAGELFF.

In this sample, this clone turned up a few times. The chain couples TRBV7-8 to TRBJ2-3; 7 nucleotides line up with TRBD2. The length of the CDR3 is 17 residues. V lost 3 bases, J lost 8 bases, and 17 bases stayed unmatched. Germline values: CDR1 SGHVS, CDR2 FQNEAQ. CDR3 in amino acids: CASSLLAENWGVGTQYF. The CDR3 bases are TGTGCCAGCAGCTTGCTAGCGGAAAACTGGGGGGTTGGTACGCAGTATTTT.

This rearrangement joins TRBV13 to TRBJ2-5; D perhaps matches TRBD2 (5 bases). This CDR3 contains 15 residues. V was clipped by 2 bases and J by 0 bases, with 10 bases between them. CDR1 and CDR2 (germline): PRHDT, FYEKMQ (reference sequence). The CDR3 region has the DNA TGTGCCAGCAGCTTAAGCGGAGAGTACCAAGAGACCCAGTACTTC. Translating it yields CASSLSGEYQETQYF.

This rearrangement joins TRBV28 to TRBJ2-7, with 13 bases lining up with TRBD2. Germline V gene data show CDR1 as MDHEN and CDR2 as SYDVKM. The CDR3 extends over 15 amino acids. The junction had 5 bases not matched to a gene; V was cut back by 5 bases and J by 4 bases. CDR3 nucleotides: TGTGCCAGCAGTCAGACTAGCGGGAGGAAATACGAGCAGTACTTC. Encoded protein: CASSQTSGRKYEQYF.

The chain couples TRBV19 to TRBJ2-1; TRBD1 matches at 10 bases. CDR3 length: 15 amino acids. With V trimmed by 8 bases and J by 6 bases, 10 bases remained unmatched. From germline, CDR1 is LNHDA and CDR2 SQIVND (reference sequence). The CDR3 sequence: CASDPGTGVGNEQFF. In nucleotides, the CDR3 is TGTGCCAGTGATCCCGGGACAGGGGTTGGCAATGAGCAGTTCTTC.

V gene TRBV9 combines with J gene TRBJ1-1; TRBD1 agrees at 11 bases. In germline, CDR1 is SGDLS, CDR2 YYNGEE. The CDR3 runs to 15 residues. The J segment lost 2 bases and the V segment lost 2 bases, leaving 2 bases of the junction unmatched. The CDR3 region has the DNA TGTGCCAGCAGCGTGGGGACAGGGGGAAACACTGAAGCTTTCTTT. It yields the protein CASSVGTGGNTEAFF.

The rearrangement uses TRBV9 and TRBJ1-1; possible D gene TRBD1, 6 bases. Germline-derived CDR1 and CDR2 are SGDLS and YYNGEE. The CDR3 is 15 residues long. V lost 0 bases, J lost 7 bases, and 16 bases lay in between. The CDR3 is CASSVEPGRGGEAFF. The CDR3 bases are TGTGCCAGCAGCGTAGAACCGGGCAGGGGTGGTGAAGCTTTCTTT.

The chain joins TRBV10-1 to TRBJ2-3, with D possibly matching TRBD2 (6 bases). Germline CDR1 and CDR2: WNHNN and SYGVQD (reference sequence). The CDR3 consists of 16 residues. The V and J ends lost 0 bases and 0 bases respectively, with 10 bases between them. This CDR3 reads CASSESGGPSTDTQYF. CDR3 in DNA: TGCGCCAGCAGTGAGTCAGGAGGGCCTAGCACAGATACGCAGTATTTT.

The chain has TRBV10-3 and TRBJ2-2; a weak D match, TRBD1 (5 bases). The germline V gene has CDR1 ENHRY and CDR2 SYGVKD. CDR3 length equals 18 residues. Trimming removed 0 bases at V and 6 bases at J, with 20 bases between. CDR3 sequence reads: CAISESGPGMVLSGELFF. CDR3 DNA sequence: TGTGCCATCAGTGAGTCGGGGCCAGGGATGGTCTTGTCCGGGGAGCTGTTTTTT.

V gene TRBV29-1 combines with J gene TRBJ2-5; 7 nucleotides agree with TRBD1. V trimming: 3 bases; J trimming: 1 base; junction bases outside the gene matches: 2. Germline V gene lookup returns CDR1 SQVTM and CDR2 ANQGSEA. The CDR3 loop spans 13 amino acids. CDR3 sequence: CSVDGQVQETQYF. CDR3 nucleotide sequence: TGCAGCGTTGACGGACAGGTCCAAGAGACCCAGTACTTC.

The chain recombines TRBV6-6 with TRBJ2-2, with 14 nucleotides matching TRBD2. Germline loops: CDR1 MNHNY, CDR2 SVGAGI (reference sequence). V shed 6 bases, J shed 5 bases, and the junction held 5 bases outside the gene matches. The CDR3 length is 16 residues. In DNA form, the CDR3 reads TGTGCCAGCAGGAGACTAGCGGGAGGGGAAACCGGGGAGCTGTTTTTT. As protein: CASRRLAGGETGELFF.

This clone was seen more than once but under ten times. The chain links TRBV2 to TRBJ2-3; TRBD2 matches 9 bases. Trimming cost V 3 bases and J 3 bases; bases outside gene matches: 7. The germline CDR1 and CDR2 sequences are SNHLY and FYNNEI. This CDR3 has 16 amino acids. The CDR3: CASSDHSGRTTDTQYF. CDR3 coding DNA: TGTGCCAGCAGTGATCATAGCGGGAGAACAACAGATACGCAGTATTTT.

The V call is TRBV2, the J call TRBJ2-5; 7 bases match TRBD2. The assigned J gene may be wrong: the sequence end matches TRBJ2-7 better. Germline V lookup: CDR1 SNHLY, CDR2 FYNNEI. CDR3 length: 14 residues. CDR3 in DNA: TGTGCCAGCACTCTAGCGGCCTCTTCCTACGAGCAGTACTTC. Encoded protein: CASTLAASSYEQYF.

V usage is TRBV9 and J usage is TRBJ2-2; D may be TRBD2 (7 bases). The CDR3 is 15 amino acids. Trimming removed 4 bases at V and 6 bases at J, with 16 bases between. Germline CDR1 and CDR2: SGDLS and YYNGEE. CDR3 protein: CASSPQTGGPGELFF. CDR3 DNA sequence: TGTGCCAGCAGCCCCCAGACGGGGGGCCCCGGGGAGCTGTTTTTT.

There are a few counts of this clone. The chain has TRBV7-8 and TRBJ1-3; D is ambiguous. This CDR3 has 13 residues. Germline loops: CDR1 SGHVS, CDR2 FQNEAQ. Deletions cut 7 bases from V and 2 bases from J, with 9 bases between. The CDR3 protein is CASKGGPGNTIYF. The CDR3 region has the DNA TGTGCCAGCAAGGGAGGGCCTGGAAACACCATATATTTT.

This chain links TRBV2 with TRBJ2-7; D is uncertain. Trimming stripped 4 bases from V and 1 base from J, with 8 bases between. Germline V CDR1 and CDR2: SNHLY, FYNNEI. CDR3 length: 13 amino acids. CDR3 DNA sequence: TGTGCCAGCAGTGGATCTAAGTCCTACGAGCAGTACTTC. Translation: CASSGSKSYEQYF.

Only a few counts were recorded for this clone. The chain couples TRBV7-2 to TRBJ2-3; possibly TRBD2 for D (6 bases). CDR3 length: 16 amino acids. Trimming shortened V by 1 base and J by 4 bases, and 15 bases separated the two germline ends. Looked up from germline, CDR1 is SGHTA and CDR2 is FQGNSA. Written as DNA, the CDR3 is TGTGCCAGCAGCTTAGGTGGAACGGGAGCCGCAGATACGCAGTATTTT. This codes for CASSLGGTGAADTQYF.

The J gene is TRBJ1-2, the V gene TRBV7-9; 7 positions match TRBD1. From germline, CDR1 is SEHNR and CDR2 FQNEAQ (reference sequence). The CDR3 consists of 14 residues. The V gene end was trimmed by 7 bases and the J gene end by 3 bases; junction bases not matched to a gene: 8. CDR3 residues: CASTIGGTDYGYTF. CDR3 coding DNA: TGTGCCAGCACCATAGGGGGGACAGACTATGGCTACACCTTC.

The chain employs TRBV19 and TRBJ2-2; D possibly corresponds to TRBD2 (6 bases). The germline V gene encodes CDR1 LNHDA and CDR2 SQIVND (reference sequence). Trimming shortened V by 3 bases and J by 7 bases, and 18 bases separated the two germline ends. The CDR3 is 16 amino acids. The CDR3 sequence is CASSISGGSGHGELFF. The CDR3 coding sequence is TGTGCCAGTAGTATTAGCGGTGGGTCAGGGCACGGGGAGCTGTTTTTT.

This chain links TRBV2 with TRBJ2-2; 7 bases fit TRBD1. Germline CDR1 and CDR2: SNHLY and FYNNEI. The CDR3 consists of 15 residues. Trimming removed 2 bases from V and 0 bases from J; junction bases left unmatched: 0. CDR3 DNA: TGTGCCAGCAGTGAACAGGGGGCGAACACCGGGGAGCTGTTTTTT. Encoded protein: CASSEQGANTGELFF.

The chain recombines TRBV19 with TRBJ2-1, with 7 bases fitting TRBD2. Germline loops: CDR1 LNHDA, CDR2 SQIVND (reference sequence). There are 17 residues in the CDR3. J lost 0 bases, V lost 10 bases, and 15 bases had no gene match. The CDR3 sequence is CATRSGVGDASYNEQFF. CDR3 bases: TGTGCCACCCGAAGCGGGGTCGGGGACGCCTCCTACAATGAGCAGTTCTTC.

The J gene is TRBJ2-7, the V gene TRBV15, with 11 bases that match TRBD1. CDR1 LNHNV and CDR2 YYDKDF come from the germline V gene (reference sequence). With 0 bases clipped from V and 2 bases from J, the junction kept 6 bases outside the gene matches. CDR3 length: 17 amino acids. CDR3 DNA sequence: TGTGCCACCAGCAGAGATCTAGGGGGACAGGGGGCCTACGAGCAGTACTTC. It codes for CATSRDLGGQGAYEQYF.

CDR3 loop: CASSLNAGGRDTQYF. The CDR3 nucleotides read TGTGCCAGCAGCTTAAACGCGGGAGGTAGGGATACGCAGTATTTT. The V gene is TRBV11-2, the J gene TRBJ2-3; TRBD2 aligns across 8 bases. CDR1 and CDR2 from the germline V gene are SGHAT and FQNNGV. The ends lost 2 bases at V and 6 bases at J; junction bases unmatched: 7. This CDR3 comprises 15 residues.

This sequence joins TRBV4-3 and TRBJ2-1; TRBD1 is a possible D gene (6 bases). The CDR3 totals 15 residues. CDR1 is LGHNA and CDR2 is YSLEER in the germline V gene. The V end was cut by 5 bases, the J end by 7 bases, with 18 bases between. The CDR3 DNA sequence: TGCGCCAGCAGCACCGGGACATATGGGGGTAATGAGCAGTTCTTC. Amino acids: CASSTGTYGGNEQFF.

J is TRBJ2-1 and V is TRBV14; 8 bases align to TRBD2. The CDR3 is 15 residues long. Trimming took 5 bases from V and 4 from J; bases not matched to a gene: 7. Germline-derived CDR1 and CDR2 are SGHDN and FVKESK. The CDR3 sequence is CASSTYGGVYNEQFF. CDR3 nucleotide sequence: TGTGCCAGCAGCACTTACGGGGGGGTATACAATGAGCAGTTCTTC.

V and J are TRBV10-2 and TRBJ2-5; maybe TRBD1 (6 bases). The closer fit of TRBJ2-7 to the DNA end suggests the J call may be wrong. Germline values: CDR1 WSHSY, CDR2 SAAADI. The CDR3 loop spans 15 amino acids. The DNA of the CDR3 is TGCGCCAGCAGTGACTCGCAGGGGAATAGCTACGAGCAGTACTTC. Amino acids: CASSDSQGNSYEQYF.